This T cell receptor (beta chain) emerged from a study of CD8 T cells in Susac syndrome. Germline CDR1 WNHNN, CDR2 SYGVQD (reference sequence). Trimming at V came to 0 bases and at J to 2 bases, leaving 4 bases not matched to a gene. This CDR3 is built from 16 residues. The RNA input was about 0.5 to 1 ug, and it was reverse transcribed with random hexamers. TCRdb analysed the immunoSEQ multiplex PCR reads with MiXCR anew, one entry per CDR3 protein. The repertoire has approximately 120,000 distinct CDR3 sequences, 90% to 95% of them found once; the top ten carry 0.07% to 0.09%. TCR beta sequencing was performed on blood CD8+ and CD4+ T cells. CD8+ and CD4+ T cells were negatively isolated; TEMRA cells were FACS-enriched. Note on this clonotype: Its specificity is not known.

Study-level findings and limits: An acknowledgment was made by the study that its TCR sequencing and HLA analysis involved relatively few individuals.

V usage is TRBV10-1 and J usage is TRBJ2-7; 10 bases map to TRBD2. Sequencing input: CD4+ T cells from PBMCs. The clonotype comes from a human donor in good health. CDR3 in DNA: TGCGCCAGCAGTGAGTCAGCGGGAGGGCCTACCTACGAGCAGTACTTC. This translates into CASSESAGGPTYEQYF.